The 26 T cell receptor beta chains below all came from one sample that was sequenced in a study of blood T cells in healthy people across ages. Sample-barcoded 5' priming and a J-beta primer mix drove a second PCR of roughly 6 to 12 cycles. TCRdb reanalysed the 5' RACE reads using MiXCR and keeps one entry per CDR3 protein. There are 800,000 or so distinct CDR3 sequences in the sample; roughly 25% occur only once, and more than 3% lies in the top ten. This sample also belongs to another study, concerning T cells of mothers and their children.

Sequenced: blood. These receptor sequences come from a boy aged 5-17 years in good health.

This clonotype was seen at least ten times. The rearrangement uses TRBV7-9 and TRBJ2-3; D ambiguous. This CDR3 has 14 residues. Germline V gives CDR1 SEHNR, CDR2 FQNEAQ (reference sequence). The V end lost 5 bases, the J end lost 0 bases, and 9 bases lay between the germline ends. The CDR3 sequence is CASSPGASTDTQYF. The CDR3 region has the DNA TGTGCCAGCAGCCCCGGAGCAAGCACAGATACGCAGTATTTT.

The rearrangement joins TRBV19 to TRBJ1-1; the D is unclear. The CDR3 contains 13 residues. V was shortened by 3 bases and J by 2 bases, with 7 bases between the two germline ends. The germline V gene has CDR1 LNHDA and CDR2 SQIVND (reference sequence). For the CDR3, the DNA is TGTGCCAGTAGTATGGTCGTTAACACTGAAGCTTTCTTT. It codes for CASSMVVNTEAFF. Together with reference TRBV19 and TRBJ1-1, the CDR3 gives the full variable domain: DGGITQSPKYLFRKEGQNVTLSCEQNLNHDAMYWYRQDPGQGLRLIYYSQIVNDFQKGDIAEGYSVSREKKESFPLTVTSAQKNPTAFYLCASSMVVNTEAFFGQGTRLTVV.

The chain recombines TRBV27 with TRBJ2-2; 8 nucleotides line up with TRBD1. The CDR3 contains 15 residues. Germline values: CDR1 MNHEY, CDR2 SMNVEV (reference sequence). The trim removed 4 bases at V and 3 bases at J, leaving 4 bases unmatched. The CDR3 loop reads CASSSTGVDTGELFF. The CDR3 region has the DNA TGTGCCAGCAGTTCGACAGGGGTTGACACCGGGGAGCTGTTTTTT.

V is TRBV2 and J is TRBJ2-1, with 8 bases fitting TRBD2. Germline-derived CDR1 and CDR2 are SNHLY and FYNNEI. The CDR3 spans 14 residues. With V trimmed by 7 bases and J by 5 bases, 7 bases remained unmatched. CDR3 region: CASNFAGGHNEQFF. The CDR3 bases are TGTGCCAGCAATTTTGCGGGGGGCCACAATGAGCAGTTCTTC. Complete variable domain (other parts from reference TRBV2 and TRBJ2-1): EPEVTQTPSHQVTQMGQEVILRCVPISNHLYFYWYRQILGQKVEFLVSFYNNEISEKSEIFDDQFSVERPDGSNFTLKIRSTKLEDSAMYFCASNFAGGHNEQFFGPGTRLTVL.

The genes are TRBV12-3 or TRBV12-4 and TRBJ2-2, with 7 bases identical to TRBD2. J gave up 3 bases and V 7 bases, and 5 bases lay outside the gene matches. The CDR3 totals 14 residues. This chain's CDR3 is CASKSAGDTGELFF. The CDR3 DNA sequence: TGTGCCAGCAAATCTGCGGGAGACACCGGGGAGCTGTTTTTT.

This clonotype was picked up one time. The chain couples TRBV30 to TRBJ2-3, with a tentative D call TRBD2 (6 bases). This CDR3 has 12 residues. CDR1 is GTSNPN, CDR2 SVGIG, per germline (reference sequence). V dropped 7 bases and J dropped 9 bases, with 17 bases sitting between them. CDR3 residues: CAFLVQGRTQYF. The CDR3 nucleotides read TGTGCCTTCCTAGTCCAAGGGAGGACGCAGTATTTT. The whole variable domain, remainder taken from reference TRBV30 and TRBJ2-3, is SQTIHQWPATLVQPVGSPLSLECTVEGTSNPNLYWYRQAAGRGLQLLFYSVGIGQISSEVPQNLSASRPQDRQFILSSKKLLLSDSGFYLCAFLVQGRTQYFGPGTRLTVL.

About this clonotype itself: The junction departs from germline at one end; a sequencing error may be responsible. This sequence joins TRBV7-9 and TRBJ2-5, with 8 bases identical to TRBD2. With the DNA end fitting TRBJ2-1 better, the J assignment may be wrong. The germline gives CDR1 SEHNR, CDR2 FQNEAQ (reference sequence). The CDR3 covers 19 residues. This chain's CDR3 is CASSLVGRATGAGGNEQFF. The CDR3 coding sequence is TGTGCCAGCAGTTTAGTGGGCAGGGCCACGGGTGCGGGGGGCAATGAGCAGTTCTTC.

A remark on this clonotype: At one end, the junction sequence differs from germline, possibly due to a read error. This chain links TRBV7-9 with TRBJ1-1, with D perhaps matching TRBD1 (5 bases). The CDR3 extends over 14 amino acids. Germline CDR1 SEHNR, CDR2 FQNEAQ (reference sequence). The CDR3 DNA reads as TGTGCCAGCAGCCCACAAGGACAAGTCCCTGAAGCTCTCTTT. It encodes CASSPQGQVPEALF.

This clonotype showed up just a few times. This CDR3 reads CSARRRTGSNQPQHF. In DNA, the CDR3 is TGCAGTGCTAGACGCCGGACAGGGAGCAATCAGCCCCAGCATTTT. This chain joins TRBV20-1 and TRBJ1-5; 8 nucleotides match TRBD1. The length of the CDR3 is 15 residues. Germline CDR1 DFQATT, CDR2 SNEGSKA (reference sequence). With 2 bases clipped from V and 1 base from J, the junction kept 4 bases outside the gene matches.

This chain links TRBV6-2 or TRBV6-3 with TRBJ2-1; a possible D gene is TRBD2 (5 bases). Matching the DNA end better, TRBJ2-5 makes the J call doubtful. The germline V gene has CDR1 MNHEY and CDR2 SVGEGT. CDR3 length: 11 residues. The CDR3 DNA reads as TGTGCCAGTAGGCGGACTCCCATCCAGTACTTC. Its protein is CASRRTPIQYF.

This clonotype was found a few times. This rearrangement joins TRBV4-1 to TRBJ2-5; perhaps TRBD2 as D (6 bases). V was pared by 3 bases and J by 2 bases, with 13 bases between. Germline lookup yields CDR1 MGHRA and CDR2 YSYEKL. This CDR3 region has 15 residues. CDR3 residues: CASSHHRENQETQYF. The CDR3 DNA sequence: TGCGCCAGCAGCCATCACCGGGAGAATCAAGAGACCCAGTACTTC.

The CDR3 nucleotides are TGTGCCATCAGTGAGGTGTCAGCGTACGGACCCGGTGAAGCTTTCTTT. It specifies CAISEVSAYGPGEAFF. The chain combines TRBV10-3 with TRBJ1-1, with D uncertain. CDR3 size: 16 residues. The V gene's germline CDR1 is ENHRY and CDR2 SYGVKD. V lost 2 bases and J 7 bases, leaving 20 bases between the germline ends.

This clonotype was found many times. The chain uses TRBV9 and TRBJ1-4; perhaps TRBD1 as D (5 bases). From germline, CDR1 is SGDLS and CDR2 YYNGEE. The V end was cut by 0 bases, the J end by 8 bases, with 14 bases between. The CDR3 covers 15 residues. CDR3 loop: CASSVAPGKEEKLFF. Written as DNA, the CDR3 is TGTGCCAGCAGCGTAGCGCCAGGGAAGGAAGAAAAACTGTTTTTT.

The table lists this clonotype with a few counts. V usage is TRBV20-1 and J usage is TRBJ1-3; D unclear. Between the trimmed V and J ends, which lost 0 bases and 4 bases, there was a span of 10 bases. The CDR3 covers 14 residues. Germline CDR1 reads DFQATT; CDR2 reads SNEGSKA (reference sequence). The CDR3 reads CSARENTPGNTIYF. The CDR3 region has the DNA TGCAGTGCTAGAGAGAATACTCCCGGAAACACCATATATTTT.

The V and J genes are TRBV4-3 and TRBJ1-3; maybe TRBD1 (5 bases). CDR1 is LGHNA, CDR2 YSLEER, per germline. Trimming took off 4 bases at V and 3 bases at J, with 13 bases between the two ends. The CDR3 is 15 amino acids. CDR3 in DNA: TGCGCCAGCAGCCTAACGGGACCCGGTGGAAACACCATATATTTT. Translated: CASSLTGPGGNTIYF.

This clonotype turned up a few times. This may be a read error, as it is one base from a much larger clone. V and J are TRBV7-6 and TRBJ1-4, with 7 bases aligning to TRBD1. This CDR3 spans 15 amino acids. Germline CDR1 SGHVS, CDR2 FNYEAQ. Trimming removed 5 bases from V and 7 bases from J; junction bases left unmatched: 10. In DNA, the CDR3 is TGTGCCAGCAGCCACGGACAGGTTCCTAGTGAAAAACTGTTTTTT. Residues: CASSHGQVPSEKLFF.

The table lists this clonotype with a few counts. The V call is TRBV2, the J call TRBJ2-5; D is possibly TRBD1 or TRBD2 (6 bases each). The CDR3 is 13 residues long. CDR1 SNHLY and CDR2 FYNNEI come from the germline V gene. Trimming took 7 bases from V and 7 from J, leaving 16 bases between them. The CDR3 DNA sequence: TGTGCCAGCACGGCAACAGGGCGGGGGACCCAGTACTTC. Its protein is CASTATGRGTQYF.

The gene calls are TRBV24-1 and TRBJ2-2; no definite D call. The V end lost 3 bases, the J end lost 7 bases, and 14 bases lay between the germline ends. The CDR3 has 15 residues. Looked up from germline, CDR1 is KGHDR and CDR2 is SFDVKD. Here the CDR3 reads CATSDPRQAGGELFF. Here the CDR3 DNA reads TGTGCCACCAGTGATCCGCGGCAGGCCGGCGGGGAGCTGTTTTTT.

Here the CDR3 reads CASSLDGGFSYEQYF. In DNA, the CDR3 is TGTGCCAGCAGCTTAGATGGCGGCTTCTCCTACGAGCAGTACTTC. The V gene is TRBV7-8, the J gene TRBJ2-5, with D unresolved. The J call is in doubt because the DNA end fits TRBJ2-7 better. The V gene's germline CDR1 is SGHVS and CDR2 FQNEAQ. The CDR3 extends over 15 amino acids.

V and J are TRBV6-2 or TRBV6-3 and TRBJ1-1; no clear D gene. Germline V gene lookup returns CDR1 MNHEY and CDR2 SVGEGT. The CDR3 is 12 residues long. Trimming left V 0 bases short and J 7 bases short, with 6 bases between. CDR3 sequence: CASSYSRVEAFF. CDR3 nucleotide sequence: TGTGCCAGCAGTTACTCAAGGGTTGAAGCTTTCTTT.

V is TRBV11-2 and J is TRBJ2-7; 7 bases line up with TRBD1. The CDR3 loop spans 14 amino acids. J lost 1 base, V lost 5 bases, and 5 bases had no gene match. Germline V gene sequence: CDR1 SGHAT, CDR2 FQNNGV. In DNA, the CDR3 is TGTGCCAGCAGCGTAACAGGGGTATCCTACGAGCAGTACTTC. It codes for CASSVTGVSYEQYF.

The gene calls are TRBV5-1 and TRBJ1-6; the D gene is possibly TRBD1 (6 bases). Germline loops: CDR1 SGHRS, CDR2 YFSETQ. The ends were cut back, 7 bases at V and 5 bases at J, with 10 bases in the middle. The CDR3 runs 13 residues. The CDR3 protein is CASRRDNNSPLHF. Here the CDR3 DNA reads TGCGCCAGCCGCCGGGACAATAATTCACCCCTCCACTTT.

V and J are TRBV20-1 and TRBJ1-1; D gene ambiguous. This CDR3 has 13 residues. Between the trimmed V and J ends, which lost 5 bases and 1 base, there was a span of 11 bases. CDR1 DFQATT and CDR2 SNEGSKA come from the germline V gene (reference sequence). CDR3 sequence reads: CSAGVVGNTEAFF. In nucleotides, the CDR3 is TGCAGTGCTGGAGTAGTGGGGAACACTGAAGCTTTCTTT.

In its sample, this clonotype was seen a few times. J is TRBJ2-5 and V is TRBV10-3; D is possibly TRBD1 or TRBD2 (7 bases each). CDR1 is ENHRY, CDR2 SYGVKD, per germline. Trimming left V 5 bases short and J 0 bases short, with 13 bases between. The CDR3 length is 15 residues. CDR3 region: CAISRQGGDQETQYF. CDR3 nucleotide sequence: TGTGCCATCAGTAGACAGGGAGGGGACCAAGAGACCCAGTACTTC.

The CDR3 reads CASSSNLRGDTEAFF. The DNA of the CDR3 is TGTGCCAGCAGTTCAAACTTGCGGGGTGACACTGAAGCTTTCTTT. The chain joins TRBV27 to TRBJ1-1; D call uncertain. This CDR3 comprises 15 residues. Germline lookup yields CDR1 MNHEY and CDR2 SMNVEV (reference sequence). V lost 4 bases and J 3 bases, leaving 15 bases between the germline ends.

The V gene is TRBV3-1, the J gene TRBJ2-7; the D gene is possibly TRBD2 (7 bases). V was clipped by 0 bases and J by 2 bases, with 14 bases between them. The CDR3 runs to 16 residues. The germline V gene encodes CDR1 LGHDT and CDR2 YNNKEL (reference sequence). CDR3 region: CASSQELTGGAYEQYF. The CDR3 bases are TGTGCCAGCAGCCAAGAGTTAACGGGGGGCGCCTACGAGCAGTACTTC.